This T cell receptor (beta chain) was sequenced for a study of CD8 T cells in Susac syndrome (dated by TCRdb to about 2019). Regarding the complete study: The study used repertoire sequencing to test whether antigen drove CD8+ T cell activation and differentiation in Susac syndrome. The study compared CD8+ T cell repertoire clonality among 12 healthy donors, approximately 14 Susac syndrome patients and some 16 multiple sclerosis patients.

RNA was extracted with the RNeasy kit and about 0.5 to 1 ug was reverse transcribed using random hexamers. TCR beta CDR3 regions were amplified with the immunoSEQ multiplex PCR assay covering 54 Vbeta and 13 Jbeta segments. Bias from PCR amplification was corrected by using a synthetic template baseline for primer optimization and for computational correction. In the authors' own workflow: Reads were annotated to V, D and J genes per IMGT and analyzed with immunoSEQ Analyzer, keeping only productive sequences. Clonality was computed as one minus Shannon entropy normalized by log2 of the number of productive unique sequences. Public and private clones were assessed among the 100 most prevalent clones of each patient and control. Clones were defined as Susac-specific when absent from the healthy and MS cohorts, from roughly 1,000 published viral clones and from other ImmuneACCESS disease sequences. Starting from the raw public reads, TCRdb applied fastp trimming at Q25, assembled clones with MiXCR and retained in-frame beta chains. Each CDR3 protein appears once, grouped with its most common genes and DNA. TCRdb's processing, not the study's, gives the V and J calls here. This sample gives 150,000 to 160,000 distinct CDR3 sequences in total; just under 97% of them show up just once. The top ten clonotypes cover 0.14% to 0.15% of the sample.

The CDR3 goes from the cysteine to the phenylalanine over 13 residues. Only CDR3 DNA remains: 39 bases, in frame from the first base. V and J lose 6 bases and 7 bases, and a span of 15 bases separates them. The germline V gene (reference sequence) specifies MNHEY as CDR1 and SMNVEV as CDR2. Note on this clonotype: The antigen it binds to is not known. The sample holds no much larger clone one base away, and base qualities are not on file.

General conclusions and limits of the study: The number of individuals in the TCR sequencing and HLA analysis was recognized as being relatively small.

High-throughput TCR beta sequencing profiled peripheral blood CD8+ and CD4+ T cells from healthy donors, Susac syndrome patients and multiple sclerosis patients. The multiple sclerosis controls were treatment-naive patients who had stable or active relapsing-remitting disease and met the revised McDonald criteria. CD8+ TEMRA cells were enriched by FACS, while bulk CD8+ and CD4+ T cells were purified by magnetic negative isolation. Blood was collected in EDTA tubes and processed within 24 hours, with PBMCs isolated through density gradient centrifugation. PBMCs intended for TCR sequencing were cryopreserved in liquid nitrogen and were subsequently thawed in a 37 degrees C water bath. A purity of at least 90% was achieved for sorted or isolated CD4+, CD8+ and CD8+ TEMRA cells.

This receptor chain uses TRBV27 and TRBJ2-5; there is no confident call for the D gene. Sequencing input: CD8+ T cells from PBMCs. The sequence came from a human donor with multiple sclerosis. DNA sequence: TGTGCCAGCAGCCCGGACGGCGAATGGACCCAGTACTTC. Translated, this is CASSPDGEWTQYF.